The 12 T cell receptor beta chains below all came from one sample that was sequenced in a study of T cells after posttransplantation cyclophosphamide. The assay was immunoSEQ multiplex PCR, and TCRdb's table has in-frame clones only and misses some. The table lists around 30,000 clones, 85% to 90% of them singletons. Sequencing input: PBMCs. These receptors all stem from a woman aged 40 to 55 with a blood cancer, CMV-positive, and with a related stem cell donor.

CDR3 residues: CASSRSLAGRGNTEAFF. As DNA, the CDR3 is TGTGCCAGTAGTAGGAGTCTGGCTGGCAGGGGGAACACTGAAGCTTTCTTT. The chain uses TRBV19 and TRBJ1-1; a weak D match, TRBD1 (6 bases). V was cut by 4 bases and J by 1 base, with 19 bases left in between. This CDR3 comprises 17 residues. Germline CDR1 LNHDA, CDR2 SQIVND (reference sequence).

CDR3 nucleotides: TGTGCCAGTAGTTCCCTTGACAGCTTGGGCGAGACCCAGTACTTC. The encoded protein is CASSSLDSLGETQYF. The chain uses TRBV19 and TRBJ2-5, with D possibly TRBD1 on 5 matching bases. V was shortened by 5 bases and J by 5 bases, with 18 bases between the two germline ends. Per germline, CDR1 LNHDA and CDR2 SQIVND (reference sequence). The CDR3 has 15 amino acids.

This sequence joins TRBV14 and TRBJ2-7; 9 positions agree with TRBD1. The CDR3 runs to 14 residues. The V gene end was trimmed by 5 bases and the J gene end by 2 bases; junction bases not matched to a gene: 4. Germline loops: CDR1 SGHDN, CDR2 FVKESK. The CDR3 protein is CASSTRDRAYEQYF. DNA of the CDR3: TGTGCCAGCAGCACCCGGGACAGGGCCTACGAGCAGTACTTC.

The chain couples TRBV9 to TRBJ2-6, with TRBD1 identical over 9 bases. The CDR3 is made up of 15 amino acids. CDR1 is SGDLS and CDR2 is YYNGEE in the germline V gene. The ends lost 8 bases at V and 2 bases at J; junction bases unmatched: 5. The DNA for the CDR3 is TGTGCCAGTGGACAGGGGAATCCTGGGGCCAACGTCCTGACTTTC. Its translation is CASGQGNPGANVLTF.

The genes are TRBV7-2 and TRBJ1-1; D remains unclear. Trimming took 4 bases from V and 3 from J, leaving 15 bases between them. Germline V CDR1 and CDR2: SGHTA, FQGNSA. The length of the CDR3 is 15 residues. In DNA form, the CDR3 reads TGTGCCAGCAGCTCCGACGGGTGGGTGGACACTGAAGCTTTCTTT. Translating gives CASSSDGWVDTEAFF.

Only one count was recorded for this clone. This rearrangement joins TRBV7-9 to TRBJ2-7; 9 bases fit TRBD1. CDR1 and CDR2 (germline): SEHNR, FQNEAQ (reference sequence). The CDR3 extends over 14 amino acids. J was trimmed by 6 bases and V by 2 bases; bases with no gene match: 5. The CDR3 protein is CASSLTRDRAEQYF. In nucleotides, the CDR3 is TGTGCCAGCAGCTTAACCCGGGACAGGGCCGAGCAGTACTTC. The variable domain in full, completed from reference TRBV7-9 and TRBJ2-7, reads DTGVSQNPRHKITKRGQNVTFRCDPISEHNRLYWYRQTLGQGPEFLTYFQNEAQLEKSRLLSDRFSAERPKGSFSTLEIQRTEQGDSAMYLCASSLTRDRAEQYFGPGTRLTVT.

The chain couples TRBV28 to TRBJ1-2; D remains ambiguous. The germline CDR1 and CDR2 sequences are MDHEN and SYDVKM. Trimming removed 7 bases from V and 6 bases from J, with 15 bases in between. This CDR3 region has 13 residues. The CDR3 DNA reads as TGTGCCAGCACGATAGGCGACAAAGATGGCTACACCTTC. It specifies CASTIGDKDGYTF.

The chain carries TRBV29-1 and TRBJ2-1, with 13 positions matching TRBD2. Germline loops: CDR1 SQVTM, CDR2 ANQGSEA. The V gene end was trimmed by 5 bases and the J gene end by 2 bases; junction bases not matched to a gene: 9. The CDR3 spans 17 residues. The CDR3 sequence: CSVTGTSGAPPYNEQFF. The CDR3 DNA reads TGCAGCGTTACCGGGACTAGCGGGGCTCCCCCCTACAATGAGCAGTTCTTC.

The chain carries TRBV29-1 and TRBJ2-2; D perhaps matches TRBD1 (6 bases). The germline V gene has CDR1 SQVTM and CDR2 ANQGSEA. The CDR3 consists of 12 residues. Trimming left V 5 bases short and J 5 bases short, with 9 bases between. CDR3 residues: CSVYRATGELFF. The CDR3 DNA reads TGCAGCGTTTACAGGGCGACCGGGGAGCTGTTTTTT.

This sequence joins TRBV29-1 and TRBJ2-2, with D tentatively TRBD1 (6 bases). V was trimmed by 2 bases and J by 1 base, leaving 17 bases between them. This CDR3 spans 17 amino acids. CDR1 is SQVTM and CDR2 is ANQGSEA in the germline V gene. The CDR3 here is CSVERWGGGLNTGELFF. CDR3 DNA: TGCAGCGTTGAAAGGTGGGGTGGGGGCTTGAACACCGGGGAGCTGTTTTTT.

The sample holds a few counts of this clone. This chain links TRBV5-4 with TRBJ2-1; 9 positions agree with TRBD2. V lost 4 bases to trimming and J lost 5 bases; unmatched junction nucleotides: 16. The CDR3 contains 18 residues. CDR1 is SGHNT and CDR2 is YYREEE in the germline V gene (reference sequence). The CDR3 DNA sequence: TGTGCCAGCAGCCGCGGATGGGCGGGGGGGGCTCAAAACAATGAGCAGTTCTTC. This encodes CASSRGWAGGAQNNEQFF.

In its sample, this clone ranks as medium-sized. The chain combines TRBV9 with TRBJ1-2, with D uncertain. Deletions cut 0 bases from V and 4 bases from J, with 19 bases between. CDR1 is SGDLS, CDR2 YYNGEE, per germline. This CDR3 has 17 residues. CDR3 sequence (DNA): TGTGCCAGCAGCGTAGCTTCGGGGAAGGGAACCCCCTATGGCTACACCTTC. Its protein product is CASSVASGKGTPYGYTF.